The 6 T cell receptor beta chains presented below share a single source sample, sequenced in a study of T cell responses to AZD1222 COVID-19 vaccine (TCRdb year 2021). The label giving this sample's time point can be read as: baseline before first vaccination. The method behind the library was the immunoSEQ multiplex PCR assay. TCRdb took over this immuneACCESS table, retaining in-frame rearrangements with V and J assigned. Such tables are incomplete; in checked studies, under half of the missing clones stem from an unresolved V gene, and the remainder is unexplained. Across this sample there are around 130,000 clones, with over 75% seen only once. Over 2.5% of the sample comes from the top ten. The sample was peripheral blood, taken on day 0 of AZD1222 vaccination. These TCRs come from an adult in good health.

The gene calls are TRBV7-9 and TRBJ2-3; D is uncertain. This CDR3 is 15 amino acids long. Trimming shortened V by 7 bases and J by 2 bases, and 16 bases separated the two germline ends. Germline V CDR1 and CDR2: SEHNR, FQNEAQ (reference sequence). The CDR3 sequence: CASTKGLGITDTQYF. The CDR3 DNA sequence: TGTGCCAGCACCAAGGGTCTAGGGATCACAGATACGCAGTATTTT.

The chain has TRBV5-1 and TRBJ2-5, with D unclear. The V and J ends lost 4 bases and 4 bases respectively, with 11 bases between them. The CDR3 is 13 amino acids. In germline, CDR1 is SGHRS, CDR2 YFSETQ. CDR3 nucleotide sequence: TGCGCCAGCAGCCCCGTGCAAGGAGAGACCCAGTACTTC. Amino acid sequence: CASSPVQGETQYF. Full variable domain (rest looked up from reference TRBV5-1 and TRBJ2-5): KAGVTQTPRYLIKTRGQQVTLSCSPISGHRSVSWYQQTPGQGLQFLFEYFSETQRNKGNFPGRFSGRQFSNSRSEMNVSTLELGDSALYLCASSPVQGETQYFGPGTRLLVL.

This clone was observed once. The chain employs TRBV11-3 and TRBJ1-1, with D hard to call. The CDR3 loop spans 13 amino acids. Trimming cost V 5 bases and J 2 bases, with 9 bases left between them. The germline gives CDR1 SGHNT, CDR2 YENEEA. CDR3 amino acids: CASSGPANTEAFF. The CDR3 DNA reads as TGTGCCAGCAGCGGACCGGCCAACACTGAAGCTTTCTTT.

The rearrangement uses TRBV20-1 and TRBJ2-1, with TRBD2 matching 11 bases. V dropped 3 bases and J dropped 8; count of bases not matched to a gene: 15. Germline V gene data show CDR1 as DFQATT and CDR2 as SNEGSKA (reference sequence). The CDR3 has 17 residues. CDR3 protein: CSASPPRLAGLSHEQFF. DNA of the CDR3: TGCAGTGCTAGTCCCCCCAGACTAGCGGGATTATCGCATGAGCAGTTCTTC.

The gene calls are TRBV7-3 and TRBJ1-6; D not certain. Between the trimmed V and J ends, which lost 5 bases and 9 bases, there was a span of 20 bases. Germline V gene data show CDR1 as SGHTA and CDR2 as FQGTGA. The CDR3 runs to 16 residues. The CDR3 sequence is CASSARTAYRLSPLHF. The CDR3 DNA reads as TGTGCCAGCAGCGCCAGGACGGCCTACCGTCTTTCACCCCTCCACTTT. Full variable domain (rest looked up from reference TRBV7-3 and TRBJ1-6): GAGVSQTPSNKVTEKGKYVELRCDPISGHTALYWYRQSLGQGPEFLIYFQGTGAADDSGLPNDRFFAVRPEGSVSTLKIQRTERGDSAVYLCASSARTAYRLSPLHFGNGTRLTVT.

This clone was detected once. The CDR3 coding sequence is TGTGCCATTTTAAGTCGAACTAGCGGGCGCCAAGAGACCCAGTACTTC. Protein sequence: CAILSRTSGRQETQYF. The chain recombines TRBV7-7 with TRBJ2-5, with 9 bases lining up with TRBD2. Looked up from germline, CDR1 is SSHAT and CDR2 is FNYEAQ (reference sequence). J lost 1 base, V lost 10 bases, and 13 bases had no gene match. This CDR3 comprises 16 residues.